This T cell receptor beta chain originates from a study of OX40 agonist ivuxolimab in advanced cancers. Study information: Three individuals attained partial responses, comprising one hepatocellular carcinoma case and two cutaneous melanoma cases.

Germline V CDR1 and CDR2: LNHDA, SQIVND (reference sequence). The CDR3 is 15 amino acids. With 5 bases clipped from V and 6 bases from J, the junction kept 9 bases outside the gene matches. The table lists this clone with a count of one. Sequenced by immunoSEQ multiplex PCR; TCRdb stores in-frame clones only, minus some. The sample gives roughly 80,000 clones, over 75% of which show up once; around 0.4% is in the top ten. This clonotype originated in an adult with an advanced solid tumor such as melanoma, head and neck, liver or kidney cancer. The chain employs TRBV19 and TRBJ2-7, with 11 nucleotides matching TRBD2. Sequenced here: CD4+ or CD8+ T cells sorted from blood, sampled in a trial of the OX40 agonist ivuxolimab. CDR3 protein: CASSLRTSGSGEQYF. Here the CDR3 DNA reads TGTGCCAGTAGTCTCCGTACTAGCGGGAGCGGCGAGCAGTACTTC.